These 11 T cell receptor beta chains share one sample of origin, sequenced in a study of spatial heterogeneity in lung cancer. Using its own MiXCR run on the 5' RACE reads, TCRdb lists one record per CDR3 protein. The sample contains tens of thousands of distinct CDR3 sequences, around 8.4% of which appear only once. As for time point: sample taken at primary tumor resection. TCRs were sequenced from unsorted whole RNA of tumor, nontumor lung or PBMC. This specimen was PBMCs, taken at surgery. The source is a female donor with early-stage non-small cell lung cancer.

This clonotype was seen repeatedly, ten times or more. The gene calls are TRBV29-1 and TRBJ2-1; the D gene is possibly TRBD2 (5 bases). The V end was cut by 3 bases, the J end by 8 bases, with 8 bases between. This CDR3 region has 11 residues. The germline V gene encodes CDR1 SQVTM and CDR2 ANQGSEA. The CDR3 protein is CSVEPGDEQFF. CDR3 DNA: TGCAGCGTTGAGCCCGGGGATGAGCAGTTCTTC.

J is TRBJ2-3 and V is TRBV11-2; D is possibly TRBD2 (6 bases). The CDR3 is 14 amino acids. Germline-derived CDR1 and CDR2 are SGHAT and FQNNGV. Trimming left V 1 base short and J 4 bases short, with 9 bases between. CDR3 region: CASSLVGRADTQYF. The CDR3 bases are TGTGCCAGCAGCTTAGTCGGGAGAGCAGATACGCAGTATTTT.

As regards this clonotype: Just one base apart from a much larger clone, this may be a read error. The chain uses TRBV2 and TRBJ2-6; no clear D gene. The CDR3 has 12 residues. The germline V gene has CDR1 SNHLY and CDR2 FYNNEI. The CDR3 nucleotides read TGTACCAGCAATCCTGGGGCCAACGTCCTGACTTTC. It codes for CTSNPGANVLTF.

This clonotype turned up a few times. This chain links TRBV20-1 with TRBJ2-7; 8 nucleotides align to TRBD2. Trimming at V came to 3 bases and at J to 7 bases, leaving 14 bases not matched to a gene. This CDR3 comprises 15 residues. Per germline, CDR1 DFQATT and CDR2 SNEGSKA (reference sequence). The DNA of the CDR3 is TGCAGTGCTAGCGTTACTAGCGGCGGGTCGGGAGAGCAGTACTTC. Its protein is CSASVTSGGSGEQYF.

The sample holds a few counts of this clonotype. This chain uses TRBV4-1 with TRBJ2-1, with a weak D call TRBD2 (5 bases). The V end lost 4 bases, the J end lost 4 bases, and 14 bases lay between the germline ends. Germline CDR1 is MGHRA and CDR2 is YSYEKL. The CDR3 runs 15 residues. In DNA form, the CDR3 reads TGCGCCAGCAGCCTGGAGGACGAGGGTTACAATGAGCAGTTCTTC. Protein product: CASSLEDEGYNEQFF.

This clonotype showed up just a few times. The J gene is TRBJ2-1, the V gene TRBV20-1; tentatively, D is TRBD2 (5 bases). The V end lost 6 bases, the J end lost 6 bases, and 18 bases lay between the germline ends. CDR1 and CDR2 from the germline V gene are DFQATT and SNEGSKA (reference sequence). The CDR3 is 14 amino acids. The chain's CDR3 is CSARSRLAFNEQFF. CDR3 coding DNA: TGCAGTGCGAGGAGTCGTCTAGCCTTCAATGAGCAGTTCTTC.

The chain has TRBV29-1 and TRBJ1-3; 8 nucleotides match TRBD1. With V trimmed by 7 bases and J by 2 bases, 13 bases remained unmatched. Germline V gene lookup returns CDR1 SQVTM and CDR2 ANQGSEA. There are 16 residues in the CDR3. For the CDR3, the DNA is TGCAGCGCCGCAGATGAGACAGGGGTTACTGGAAACACCATATATTTT. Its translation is CSAADETGVTGNTIYF.

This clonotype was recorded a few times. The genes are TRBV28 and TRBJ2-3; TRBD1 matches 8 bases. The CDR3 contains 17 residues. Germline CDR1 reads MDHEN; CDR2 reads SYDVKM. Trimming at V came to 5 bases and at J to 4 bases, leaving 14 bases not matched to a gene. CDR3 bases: TGTGCCAGCAGTCCATCGAGGACAGGGTCAAGCGCAGATACGCAGTATTTT. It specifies CASSPSRTGSSADTQYF. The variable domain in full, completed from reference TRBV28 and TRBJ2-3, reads DVKVTQSSRYLVKRTGEKVFLECVQDMDHENMFWYRQDPGLGLRLIYFSYDVKMKEKGDIPEGYSVSREKKERFSLILESASTNQTSMYLCASSPSRTGSSADTQYFGPGTRLTVL.

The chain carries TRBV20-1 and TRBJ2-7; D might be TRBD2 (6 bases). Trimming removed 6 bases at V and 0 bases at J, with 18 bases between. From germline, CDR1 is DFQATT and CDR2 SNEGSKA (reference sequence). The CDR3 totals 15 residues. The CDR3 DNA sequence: TGCAGTGCCGTGGCCGCGCGGGAAGTCTCCTACGAGCAGTACTTC. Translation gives CSAVAAREVSYEQYF.

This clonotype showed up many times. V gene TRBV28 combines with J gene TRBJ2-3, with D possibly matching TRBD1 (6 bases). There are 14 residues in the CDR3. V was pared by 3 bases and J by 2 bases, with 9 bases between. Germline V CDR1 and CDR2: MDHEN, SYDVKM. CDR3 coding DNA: TGTGCCAGCAGTTTTCCAGGGGCCACAGATACGCAGTATTTT. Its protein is CASSFPGATDTQYF.

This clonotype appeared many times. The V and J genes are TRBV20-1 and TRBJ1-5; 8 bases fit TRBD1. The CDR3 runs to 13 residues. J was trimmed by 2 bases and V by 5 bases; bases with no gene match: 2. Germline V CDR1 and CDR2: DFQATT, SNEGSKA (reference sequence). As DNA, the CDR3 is TGCAGTGCTTCGACAGGGGGCAATCAGCCCCAGCATTTT. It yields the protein CSASTGGNQPQHF.